One and the same sample provided the 23 T cell receptor beta chains below, sequenced in a study of T cell responses to AZD1222 COVID-19 vaccine. Clones were sequenced by immunoSEQ multiplex PCR, and TCRdb holds only the in-frame ones, with some missing. This listing includes around 140,000 clones. The sequencing input was peripheral blood. Receptor source: an adult in good health.

V usage is TRBV6-4 and J usage is TRBJ2-1, with D tentatively TRBD1 (6 bases). CDR3 length equals 16 residues. Deletions cut 0 bases from V and 0 bases from J, with 9 bases between. Germline V CDR1 and CDR2: MRHNA, SNTAGT. Written as DNA, the CDR3 is TGTGCCAGCAGTGACTCGGGGGCGAGCTCCTACAATGAGCAGTTCTTC. Its protein product is CASSDSGASSYNEQFF.

The chain has TRBV28 and TRBJ1-2; the D is unclear. From germline, CDR1 is MDHEN and CDR2 SYDVKM. V was trimmed by 3 bases and J by 0 bases, leaving 8 bases between them. There are 14 residues in the CDR3. DNA of the CDR3: TGTGCCAGCAGTTTGGAGCAGGCTAACTATGGCTACACCTTC. Translating it yields CASSLEQANYGYTF.

The J gene is TRBJ2-3, the V gene TRBV11-2; 8 bases align to TRBD2. The CDR3 has 17 residues. The germline V gene has CDR1 SGHAT and CDR2 FQNNGV. V was pared by 2 bases and J by 0 bases, with 7 bases of the junction left unmatched. In DNA, the CDR3 is TGTGCCAGCAGCTTAAGGGGTGCGGGGGGCAGCACAGATACGCAGTATTTT. It codes for CASSLRGAGGSTDTQYF.

The chain couples TRBV6-5 to TRBJ1-1; D perhaps matches TRBD1 (6 bases). From germline, CDR1 is MNHEY and CDR2 SVGAGI. V was cut by 4 bases and J by 8 bases, with 8 bases left in between. The CDR3 length is 11 residues. CDR3 protein: CASSLGGEAFF. CDR3 coding DNA: TGTGCCAGCAGTTTAGGGGGGGAAGCTTTCTTT.

V gene TRBV27 combines with J gene TRBJ1-6, with no clear D. V lost 1 base to trimming and J lost 7 bases, with 8 bases between them. The CDR3 runs to 14 residues. Germline loops: CDR1 MNHEY, CDR2 SMNVEV (reference sequence). CDR3 sequence: CASSLYNSNSPLHF. The CDR3 DNA reads as TGTGCCAGCAGTTTATATAACTCGAATTCACCCCTCCACTTT.

This chain joins TRBV2 and TRBJ2-5; 11 nucleotides align to TRBD1. CDR3 length: 13 amino acids. V was pared by 6 bases and J by 5 bases, with 2 bases of the junction left unmatched. The V gene's germline CDR1 is SNHLY and CDR2 FYNNEI. For the CDR3, the DNA is TGTGCCAGCAGCCGGGACAGGGGGGAGACCCAGTACTTC. This sequence encodes CASSRDRGETQYF.

The chain combines TRBV7-3 with TRBJ1-1, with D unresolved. Germline V gene lookup returns CDR1 SGHTA and CDR2 FQGTGA. This CDR3 is 12 amino acids long. The ends were cut back, 4 bases at V and 2 bases at J, with 5 bases in the middle. CDR3 nucleotides: TGTGCCAGCAGCTCTGCAAACACTGAAGCTTTCTTT. Encoded protein: CASSSANTEAFF.

The chain recombines TRBV4-1 with TRBJ1-2, with a possible D match to TRBD1 (6 bases). CDR1 and CDR2 (germline): MGHRA, YSYEKL. V shed 4 bases and J shed 2 bases, with 8 bases lying between them. The CDR3 covers 13 residues. CDR3 nucleotide sequence: TGCGCCAGCAGCCCGGGACAAAACTATGGCTACACCTTC. It translates to CASSPGQNYGYTF.

The chain employs TRBV7-9 and TRBJ1-5, with D unclear. This CDR3 spans 14 amino acids. Germline values: CDR1 SEHNR, CDR2 FQNEAQ (reference sequence). Trimming cost V 3 bases and J 3 bases, with 9 bases left between them. This CDR3 reads CASSLSQTNQPQHF. The CDR3 nucleotides read TGTGCCAGCAGCTTGTCACAGACCAATCAGCCCCAGCATTTT.

The rearrangement joins TRBV28 to TRBJ1-5; D is undetermined. Trimming cost V 3 bases and J 0 bases, with 15 bases left between them. The CDR3 consists of 17 residues. CDR1 is MDHEN, CDR2 SYDVKM, per germline. The CDR3 nucleotides are TGTGCCAGCAGTTTTTTATCCCTGAGATATAGCAATCAGCCCCAGCATTTT. It translates to CASSFLSLRYSNQPQHF.

The rearrangement links TRBV2 to TRBJ2-2; D remains ambiguous. V was shortened by 8 bases and J by 6 bases, with 10 bases between the two germline ends. The germline CDR1 and CDR2 sequences are SNHLY and FYNNEI. The CDR3 is 12 residues long. CDR3 DNA sequence: TGTGCCAGCGCGACTGGGCCCGGGGAGCTGTTTTTT. Translation: CASATGPGELFF.

The chain couples TRBV12-3 or TRBV12-4 to TRBJ1-1; possible D gene TRBD1, 5 bases. The CDR3 is made up of 13 amino acids. The V end was cut by 6 bases, the J end by 4 bases, with 12 bases between. The CDR3 reads CASRPFGGTEAFF. DNA for the CDR3: TGTGCCAGCAGACCTTTTGGGGGCACTGAAGCTTTCTTT.

This chain uses TRBV3-1 (or the pseudogene TRBV3-2) with TRBJ1-3, with D possibly matching TRBD1 (5 bases). Germline CDR1 LGHDT, CDR2 YNNKEL (reference sequence). Trimming shortened V by 0 bases and J by 4 bases, and 13 bases separated the two germline ends. The CDR3 covers 16 residues. The CDR3: CASSQDVGPGGNTIYF. The CDR3, as DNA: TGTGCCAGCAGCCAAGATGTGGGGCCGGGAGGAAACACCATATATTTT.

The rearrangement links TRBV28 to TRBJ1-1, with D uncertain. The germline V and J ends were trimmed by 6 bases and 0 bases, with 14 bases remaining between them. There are 15 residues in the CDR3. Germline loops: CDR1 MDHEN, CDR2 SYDVKM. This chain's CDR3 is CASSRPRILNTEAFF. Written as DNA, the CDR3 is TGTGCCAGCAGCCGTCCACGGATTCTGAACACTGAAGCTTTCTTT.

The DNA for the CDR3 is TGTGCCAGCAGCGGACCGGGACCGGCCAACAATGAGCAGTTCTTC. It is translated as CASSGPGPANNEQFF. V gene TRBV5-4 combines with J gene TRBJ2-1; D tentatively fits TRBD1 or TRBD2 (5 bases each). The V end was cut by 4 bases, the J end by 5 bases, with 16 bases between. This CDR3 region has 15 residues. The germline CDR1 and CDR2 sequences are SGHNT and YYREEE (reference sequence).

V is TRBV7-2 and J is TRBJ2-1, with 14 bases lining up with TRBD2. The germline V gene encodes CDR1 SGHTA and CDR2 FQGNSA. V trimming: 2 bases; J trimming: 10 bases; junction bases outside the gene matches: 7. CDR3 size: 16 residues. CDR3 coding DNA: TGTGCCAGCAGCTTACCCCGGACTAGCGGGGGGCGGGAGCAGTTCTTC. It codes for CASSLPRTSGGREQFF.

This sequence joins TRBV29-1 and TRBJ2-3; tentatively, D is TRBD2 (6 bases). The CDR3 length is 13 residues. Germline V gives CDR1 SQVTM, CDR2 ANQGSEA. Trimming took 5 bases from V and 4 from J, leaving 13 bases between them. This CDR3 reads CSVRLTGADTQYF. The CDR3 DNA follows: TGCAGCGTTAGACTCACGGGGGCAGATACGCAGTATTTT.

This rearrangement joins TRBV29-1 to TRBJ1-5; 9 bases match TRBD1. This CDR3 comprises 16 residues. Germline assignment: CDR1 SQVTM and CDR2 ANQGSEA. J lost 5 bases, V lost 6 bases, and 14 bases had no gene match. DNA for the CDR3: TGCAGCGTGCCGATATCGACAGGGGGAGTCGATCAGCCCCAGCATTTT. The encoded protein is CSVPISTGGVDQPQHF. The full variable domain, in which reference TRBV29-1 and TRBJ1-5 provide the parts outside the CDR3, is SAVISQKPSRDICQRGTSLTIQCQVDSQVTMMFWYRQQPGQSLTLIATANQGSEATYESGFVIDKFPISRPNLTFSTLTVSNMSPEDSSIYLCSVPISTGGVDQPQHFGDGTRLSIL.

The J gene is TRBJ1-4, the V gene TRBV11-2; the match to TRBD1 covers 7 bases. Germline lookup yields CDR1 SGHAT and CDR2 FQNNGV. CDR3 size: 15 residues. Trimming took 3 bases from V and 8 from J; bases not matched to a gene: 9. CDR3 protein: CASSFTGTVLEKLFF. For the CDR3, the DNA is TGTGCCAGCAGCTTTACCGGGACAGTTTTGGAAAAACTGTTTTTT.

This chain joins TRBV3-1 (or the pseudogene TRBV3-2) and TRBJ2-3, with 10 bases matching TRBD2. With V trimmed by 4 bases and J by 0 bases, 4 bases remained unmatched. The CDR3 is made up of 16 amino acids. Germline V gene data show CDR1 as LGHDT and CDR2 as YNNKEL (reference sequence). CDR3 in DNA: TGTGCCAGCAGCCCCCGGACTAGCGGAAGCACAGATACGCAGTATTTT. The encoded protein is CASSPRTSGSTDTQYF.

The CDR3 reads CASSLEGGGAEAFF. As DNA, the CDR3 is TGTGCCAGCAGTTTGGAAGGAGGGGGGGCTGAAGCTTTCTTT. The V and J genes are TRBV28 and TRBJ1-1; TRBD1 might be the D (6 bases). This CDR3 contains 14 residues. Trimming took off 3 bases at V and 6 bases at J, with 14 bases between the two ends. CDR1 and CDR2 (germline): MDHEN, SYDVKM.

This chain joins TRBV2 and TRBJ2-5; unclear D gene. Germline V gene sequence: CDR1 SNHLY, CDR2 FYNNEI. The V and J ends lost 5 bases and 2 bases respectively, with 6 bases between them. The CDR3 loop spans 12 amino acids. CDR3 coding DNA: TGTGCCAGCAGTCGACTGCAAGAGACCCAGTACTTC. Protein product: CASSRLQETQYF.

The V call is TRBV3-1 (or the pseudogene TRBV3-2), the J call TRBJ1-2; D may be TRBD1 (6 bases). Germline loops: CDR1 LGHDT, CDR2 YNNKEL (reference sequence). V gave up 1 base and J gave up 7 bases, with 13 bases separating them. The CDR3 has 14 residues. CDR3 sequence (DNA): TGTGCCAGCAGCCAAGTTTACAGGGCGGGTGGCTACACCTTC. This encodes CASSQVYRAGGYTF.